The 17 T cell receptor beta chains below were found in one sample sequenced in a study of OX40 agonist ivuxolimab in advanced cancers. Clones were read by immunoSEQ multiplex PCR, and TCRdb kept only the in-frame ones, dropping some. The sample has more than 35,000 clones, about 86% seen once; the top ten hold 2.4%. The sample was CD4+ or CD8+ T cells sorted from blood, taken in a trial of the OX40 agonist ivuxolimab. These receptors originate from an adult with an advanced solid tumor such as melanoma, head and neck, liver or kidney cancer.

The chain employs TRBV6-6 and TRBJ1-4, with D tentatively TRBD1 (6 bases). Germline CDR1 MNHNY, CDR2 SVGAGI (reference sequence). The CDR3 spans 15 residues. V gave up 0 bases and J gave up 6 bases, with 11 bases separating them. CDR3 in DNA: TGTGCCAGCAGTTACTCGACCAGGGGCTATGAAAAACTGTTTTTT. Translated, it gives CASSYSTRGYEKLFF.

This clone was detected once. The chain recombines TRBV14 with TRBJ1-6, with unresolved D. The ends were cut back, 1 base at V and 4 bases at J, with 17 bases in the middle. CDR3 length equals 18 residues. Germline assignment: CDR1 SGHDN and CDR2 FVKESK. The CDR3 protein is CASSQGPARQSYNSPLHF. CDR3 sequence (DNA): TGTGCCAGCAGCCAAGGTCCGGCTCGGCAGAGTTATAATTCACCCCTCCACTTT.

The J gene is TRBJ1-3, the V gene TRBV7-3, with a weak D call TRBD1 (6 bases). This CDR3 contains 16 residues. The ends were cut back, 5 bases at V and 1 base at J, with 15 bases in the middle. From germline, CDR1 is SGHTA and CDR2 FQGTGA. CDR3 region: CASSRGGTSSGNTIYF. DNA for the CDR3: TGTGCCAGCAGCCGAGGGGGTACTTCGTCTGGAAACACCATATATTTT.

The chain uses TRBV25-1 and TRBJ2-7; unclear D gene. Germline CDR1 and CDR2: MGHDK and SYGVNS. CDR3 size: 14 residues. Trimming cost V 5 bases and J 5 bases, with 16 bases left between them. CDR3 residues: CASSLSGARDEQYF. Written as DNA, the CDR3 is TGTGCCAGCAGTCTTTCGGGCGCGAGAGACGAGCAGTACTTC.

This chain uses TRBV27 with TRBJ1-1; 8 bases match TRBD1. With 1 base clipped from V and 6 bases from J, the junction kept 10 bases outside the gene matches. There are 16 residues in the CDR3. Germline V gives CDR1 MNHEY, CDR2 SMNVEV (reference sequence). This CDR3 is CASSLLSRGPSAEAFF. The CDR3 coding sequence is TGTGCCAGCAGTTTATTGAGCAGGGGGCCGTCGGCTGAAGCTTTCTTT.

The chain is built from TRBV19 and TRBJ2-6; a weak D match, TRBD1 (6 bases). V shed 3 bases and J shed 0 bases, with 9 bases lying between them. Germline V lookup: CDR1 LNHDA, CDR2 SQIVND (reference sequence). The CDR3 is made up of 16 amino acids. The DNA for the CDR3 is TGTGCCAGTAGTATTATGGACAGCTCTGGGGCCAACGTCCTGACTTTC. Amino acids: CASSIMDSSGANVLTF.

The chain links TRBV9 to TRBJ2-3; possibly TRBD2 for D (5 bases). V was cut by 0 bases and J by 1 base, with 9 bases left in between. Germline CDR1 and CDR2: SGDLS and YYNGEE. There are 15 residues in the CDR3. This CDR3 reads CASSVGTLRTDTQYF. As DNA, the CDR3 is TGTGCCAGCAGCGTAGGGACTCTACGCACAGATACGCAGTATTTT.

V gene TRBV19 combines with J gene TRBJ2-1, with D tentatively TRBD2 (5 bases). Germline lookup yields CDR1 LNHDA and CDR2 SQIVND (reference sequence). Trimming took 4 bases from V and 8 from J, leaving 12 bases between them. This CDR3 region has 13 residues. CDR3 sequence reads: CASSRGQLDEQFF. The CDR3, as DNA: TGTGCCAGTAGTAGAGGGCAGTTGGATGAGCAGTTCTTC.

This clone appeared once. The chain employs TRBV9 and TRBJ2-1, with 8 nucleotides matching TRBD1. Germline V gene sequence: CDR1 SGDLS, CDR2 YYNGEE. V trimming: 5 bases; J trimming: 8 bases; junction bases outside the gene matches: 9. The CDR3 consists of 14 residues. CDR3 nucleotide sequence: TGTGCCAGCAGTGCCGGGACAGGAGTTTATGAGCAGTTCTTC. This translates into CASSAGTGVYEQFF.

The rearrangement uses TRBV6-6 and TRBJ1-1, with D maybe TRBD1 (5 bases). V was pared by 7 bases and J by 4 bases, with 16 bases between. CDR3 length: 14 amino acids. Germline loops: CDR1 MNHNY, CDR2 SVGAGI (reference sequence). Here the CDR3 DNA reads TGTGCCAGCATCTTGGGGGGGGGTAGCACTGAAGCTTTCTTT. This gives the protein CASILGGGSTEAFF.

The rearrangement links TRBV27 to TRBJ2-4, with D perhaps matching TRBD1 (7 bases). V lost 6 bases to trimming and J lost 8 bases, with 20 bases between them. The CDR3 is 15 residues long. CDR1 MNHEY and CDR2 SMNVEV come from the germline V gene (reference sequence). CDR3 region: CASRGAAGTEDIQYF. CDR3 nucleotides: TGTGCCAGCAGGGGAGCCGCGGGGACAGAAGACATTCAGTACTTC.

The rearrangement joins TRBV6-6 to TRBJ1-6; no definite D call. Germline CDR1 is MNHNY and CDR2 is SVGAGI (reference sequence). This CDR3 has 15 amino acids. V was pared by 0 bases and J by 0 bases, with 3 bases between. CDR3 residues: CASSYSGSYNSPLHF. The CDR3 bases are TGTGCCAGCAGTTACTCTGGCTCCTATAATTCACCCCTCCACTTT.

V and J are TRBV5-5 and TRBJ1-4; 7 positions match TRBD1. CDR3 size: 15 residues. V shed 5 bases, J shed 2 bases, and the junction held 6 bases outside the gene matches. Germline CDR1 is SGHKS and CDR2 is YYEKEE (reference sequence). The chain's CDR3 is CASRYRGPTNEKLFF. CDR3 coding DNA: TGTGCCAGCAGATACAGGGGTCCGACTAATGAAAAACTGTTTTTT.

The chain couples TRBV2 to TRBJ1-5; possibly TRBD1 for D (6 bases). The CDR3 consists of 13 residues. V lost 8 bases, J lost 4 bases, and 12 bases lay in between. The germline gives CDR1 SNHLY, CDR2 FYNNEI. This CDR3 is CASGGQRNQPQHF. The CDR3 DNA sequence: TGTGCCAGCGGTGGACAGCGGAATCAGCCCCAGCATTTT. The full variable domain, in which reference TRBV2 and TRBJ1-5 provide the parts outside the CDR3, is EPEVTQTPSHQVTQMGQEVILRCVPISNHLYFYWYRQILGQKVEFLVSFYNNEISEKSEIFDDQFSVERPDGSNFTLKIRSTKLEDSAMYFCASGGQRNQPQHFGDGTRLSIL.

The chain recombines TRBV5-1 with TRBJ1-4; weak D call: TRBD1 (5 bases). Germline V lookup: CDR1 SGHRS, CDR2 YFSETQ. V gave up 4 bases and J gave up 1 base, with 11 bases separating them. This CDR3 contains 15 residues. The CDR3 here is CASSRSGLTNEKLFF. The CDR3 DNA follows: TGCGCCAGCAGCCGGTCAGGGCTAACTAATGAAAAACTGTTTTTT.

V and J are TRBV19 and TRBJ1-6, with 7 bases that match TRBD1. Per the germline V gene, CDR1 is LNHDA and CDR2 is SQIVND (reference sequence). The CDR3 has 17 residues. The V gene end was trimmed by 3 bases and the J gene end by 9 bases; junction bases not matched to a gene: 14. The CDR3 loop is CASSIYGRGRIPSPLHF. The CDR3 DNA is TGTGCCAGTAGTATTTATGGGAGGGGGCGCATCCCTTCACCCCTCCACTTT. The complete variable domain, with remaining parts taken from reference TRBV19 and TRBJ1-6, reads DGGITQSPKYLFRKEGQNVTLSCEQNLNHDAMYWYRQDPGQGLRLIYYSQIVNDFQKGDIAEGYSVSREKKESFPLTVTSAQKNPTAFYLCASSIYGRGRIPSPLHFGNGTRLTVT.

The sample holds a few counts of this clone. V usage is TRBV19 and J usage is TRBJ2-7; D not resolved. This CDR3 contains 13 residues. Germline loops: CDR1 LNHDA, CDR2 SQIVND (reference sequence). V dropped 5 bases and J dropped 3 bases, with 11 bases sitting between them. The CDR3 nucleotides are TGTGCCAGTAGTCCACTCCTTGGCTACGAGCAGTACTTC. Translation: CASSPLLGYEQYF.